This passage covers 22 T cell receptor beta chains from one sample sequenced in a study of T cells in Graves' hyperthyroidism and ophthalmopathy. Using RNA transcripts as the source, TCR beta CDR3 regions were amplified. HTBI primers were used for first-round RT-PCR of the TCR CDR3. TCRdb re-analysed the multiplex PCR reads in MiXCR, keeping a single row per CDR3 protein. The sample consists of some 720,000 distinct CDR3 sequences, around 15% of them appearing once. Sequences were obtained from blood. These receptors all stem from a man younger than 35 with Graves' hyperthyroidism.

This clonotype was counted at least ten times. This chain joins TRBV6-1 and TRBJ2-5; D is possibly TRBD1 or TRBD2 (6 bases each). Trimming shortened V by 6 bases and J by 5 bases, and 16 bases separated the two germline ends. The CDR3 sequence is 14 residues long. Per the germline V gene, CDR1 is MNHNS and CDR2 is SASEGT. In DNA, the CDR3 is TGTGCCAGCAGCTCTAGCGCGAGGGGGGAGACCCAGTACTTC. As protein: CASSSSARGETQYF.

The chain joins TRBV28 to TRBJ2-5; D may be TRBD1 (5 bases). The germline V and J ends were trimmed by 6 bases and 3 bases, with 11 bases remaining between them. The CDR3 consists of 13 residues. The germline gives CDR1 MDHEN, CDR2 SYDVKM. CDR3 in amino acids: CASRTTVEETQYF. The CDR3 DNA is TGTGCCAGCAGGACGACAGTAGAAGAGACCCAGTACTTC. The complete variable domain, with remaining parts taken from reference TRBV28 and TRBJ2-5, reads DVKVTQSSRYLVKRTGEKVFLECVQDMDHENMFWYRQDPGLGLRLIYFSYDVKMKEKGDIPEGYSVSREKKERFSLILESASTNQTSMYLCASRTTVEETQYFGPGTRLLVL.

This clonotype was found many times. The V gene is TRBV24-1, the J gene TRBJ1-3; D is undetermined. The CDR3 contains 15 residues. V was clipped by 3 bases and J by 2 bases, with 10 bases between them. Germline assignment: CDR1 KGHDR and CDR2 SFDVKD. CDR3 sequence reads: CATSDTAGPGNTIYF. CDR3 DNA: TGTGCCACCAGTGATACTGCCGGGCCTGGAAACACCATATATTTT.

This clonotype occurred a few times. V and J are TRBV15 and TRBJ1-5, with D uncertain. The V gene's germline CDR1 is LNHNV and CDR2 YYDKDF (reference sequence). This CDR3 contains 17 residues. Trimming removed 0 bases from V and 0 bases from J, with 12 bases in between. CDR3 coding DNA: TGTGCCACCAGCAGAGAAGGACTAATTGATAGCAATCAGCCCCAGCATTTT. Protein: CATSREGLIDSNQPQHF.

This clonotype appeared a few times. The V call is TRBV27, the J call TRBJ2-7; D not certain. Germline CDR1 MNHEY, CDR2 SMNVEV (reference sequence). V gave up 1 base and J gave up 3 bases, with 10 bases separating them. This CDR3 is built from 14 residues. CDR3 DNA: TGTGCCAGCAGTTTATTAGAAGAAGGCTACGAGCAGTACTTC. Its translation: CASSLLEEGYEQYF.

This clonotype has just one count. The chain is built from TRBV19 and TRBJ2-5; tentative D call: TRBD2 (6 bases). This CDR3 is built from 14 residues. Trimming cost V 5 bases and J 7 bases, with 17 bases left between them. Germline CDR1 reads LNHDA; CDR2 reads SQIVND (reference sequence). The CDR3 DNA reads TGTGCCAGTAGTTGGGACTCCTTCGGGGGGACCCAGTACTTC. Protein product: CASSWDSFGGTQYF.

This clonotype came up many times. The chain links TRBV12-3 or TRBV12-4 to TRBJ2-3; unclear D gene. This CDR3 is 17 amino acids long. Trimming cost V 0 bases and J 0 bases, with 13 bases left between them. The CDR3 reads CASSLAVGLGSTDTQYF. CDR3 coding DNA: TGTGCCAGCAGTTTAGCGGTAGGCTTGGGGAGCACAGATACGCAGTATTTT.

In this sample, this clonotype turned up once. The V and J genes are TRBV10-3 and TRBJ1-5; no clear D. This CDR3 has 14 amino acids. CDR1 and CDR2 from the germline V gene are ENHRY and SYGVKD. V shed 2 bases and J shed 0 bases, with 5 bases lying between them. CDR3 residues: CAISEVPSNQPQHF. The DNA for the CDR3 is TGTGCCATCAGTGAGGTCCCTAGCAATCAGCCCCAGCATTTT.

The table lists this clonotype with a few counts. V usage is TRBV5-1 and J usage is TRBJ2-7; D is undetermined. The V end was cut by 1 base, the J end by 1 base, with 9 bases between. Germline V gene sequence: CDR1 SGHRS, CDR2 YFSETQ. The CDR3 runs to 14 residues. CDR3 loop: CASSLSRESYEQYF. The CDR3 nucleotides are TGCGCCAGCAGCTTGTCACGAGAGTCCTACGAGCAGTACTTC.

The chain recombines TRBV27 with TRBJ2-7; D assignment may be TRBD1 or TRBD2 (5 bases each). The CDR3 is 13 residues long. CDR1 is MNHEY and CDR2 is SMNVEV in the germline V gene (reference sequence). V lost 8 bases and J lost 4, with 15 bases in between. CDR3 nucleotides: TGTGCCAGCGGGACCACTGGAAAGTACGAGCAGTACTTC. Translated, it gives CASGTTGKYEQYF.

V gene TRBV29-1 combines with J gene TRBJ1-1; a possible D gene is TRBD1 (5 bases). CDR3 length: 15 residues. The germline V and J ends were trimmed by 3 bases and 0 bases, with 14 bases remaining between them. In germline, CDR1 is SQVTM, CDR2 ANQGSEA. The CDR3 protein is CSVDITGVMNTEAFF. Written as DNA, the CDR3 is TGCAGCGTTGACATCACAGGCGTCATGAACACTGAAGCTTTCTTT. Complete variable domain (other parts from reference TRBV29-1 and TRBJ1-1): SAVISQKPSRDICQRGTSLTIQCQVDSQVTMMFWYRQQPGQSLTLIATANQGSEATYESGFVIDKFPISRPNLTFSTLTVSNMSPEDSSIYLCSVDITGVMNTEAFFGQGTRLTVV.

In its sample, this clonotype was seen many times. The V and J genes are TRBV11-2 and TRBJ2-1; 7 bases align to TRBD2. Germline CDR1 is SGHAT and CDR2 is FQNNGV. V shed 3 bases and J 5 bases; nucleotides not matched to a gene: 4. The length of the CDR3 is 14 residues. This chain's CDR3 is CASSFGTTNNEQFF. CDR3 DNA: TGTGCCAGCAGCTTCGGGACTACCAACAATGAGCAGTTCTTC. Combining the CDR3 with reference TRBV11-2 and TRBJ2-1 gives the whole variable domain EAGVAQSPRYKIIEKRQSVAFWCNPISGHATLYWYQQILGQGPKLLIQFQNNGVVDDSQLPKDRFSAERLKGVDSTLKIQPAKLEDSAVYLCASSFGTTNNEQFFGPGTRLTVL.

With respect to this clonotype: One junction end does not reproduce the germline sequence, and a read error may be involved. The chain couples TRBV13 to TRBJ2-1; D may be TRBD2 (5 bases). The germline CDR1 and CDR2 sequences are PRHDT and FYEKMQ (reference sequence). This CDR3 region has 12 residues. The CDR3 sequence: CASSLVSWEQCF. The CDR3 DNA reads TGTGCCAGCAGCTTAGTCTCTTGGGAGCAGTGCTTC.

Concerning this clonotype: Germline is not matched at one junction end, which may reflect a read error. The chain recombines TRBV11-2 with TRBJ2-1, with D perhaps matching TRBD2 (5 bases). Per germline, CDR1 SGHAT and CDR2 FQNNGV. The CDR3 has 14 amino acids. The CDR3 loop reads CASSRFSRMEDVVF. The DNA of the CDR3 is TGTGCCAGCAGCCGATTCTCTCGGATGGAGGACGTGGTCTTC.

This clonotype occurred many times. The genes are TRBV7-2 and TRBJ1-1, with 7 bases identical to TRBD1. The CDR3 loop spans 16 amino acids. Unmatched junction bases numbered 11, after V lost 7 bases and J lost 0 bases. Germline assignment: CDR1 SGHTA and CDR2 FQGNSA. The CDR3 sequence: CASTVQGGLMNTEAFF. CDR3 in DNA: TGTGCCAGCACTGTACAAGGGGGCTTGATGAACACTGAAGCTTTCTTT.

This clonotype was counted ten times or more. This rearrangement joins TRBV11-3 to TRBJ2-2; 9 bases match TRBD2. The V gene end was trimmed by 3 bases and the J gene end by 7 bases; junction bases not matched to a gene: 9. Germline loops: CDR1 SGHNT, CDR2 YENEEA. There are 16 residues in the CDR3. The CDR3: CASSLRRGGKDGELFF. The CDR3 coding sequence is TGTGCCAGCAGCTTGCGGCGGGGGGGAAAAGACGGGGAGCTGTTTTTT.

The gene calls are TRBV20-1 and TRBJ1-3; D remains ambiguous. The germline V gene has CDR1 DFQATT and CDR2 SNEGSKA (reference sequence). The CDR3 has 13 residues. The V gene lost 6 bases and the J gene lost 2 bases, with 11 bases spanning the gap. The CDR3 protein is CSAPDGAGNTIYF. CDR3 nucleotide sequence: TGCAGTGCCCCCGACGGCGCTGGAAACACCATATATTTT.

This rearrangement joins TRBV6-2 or TRBV6-3 to TRBJ2-2, with D uncertain. The CDR3 has 11 amino acids. CDR1 and CDR2 (germline): MNHEY, SVGEGT. Trimming cost V 8 bases and J 6 bases, with 7 bases left between them. This CDR3 reads CASVAPGELFF. The CDR3 nucleotides are TGTGCCAGCGTTGCTCCCGGGGAGCTGTTTTTT.

This clonotype was seen only a few times. The J gene is TRBJ1-5, the V gene TRBV4-2, with 7 bases that match TRBD1. The CDR3 loop spans 14 amino acids. V gave up 3 bases and J gave up 7 bases; unmatched junction bases: 6. Germline CDR1 reads LGHNA; CDR2 reads YNFKEQ. CDR3 nucleotides: TGTGCCAGCAGCCATACAGGGGCCGGCCAGCCCCAGCATTTT. Protein: CASSHTGAGQPQHF.

This clonotype was recorded many times. The chain couples TRBV6-5 to TRBJ2-7, with D perhaps given as TRBD1 or TRBD2 (5 bases each). CDR1 and CDR2 (germline): MNHEY, SVGAGI. The CDR3 length is 20 residues. Trimming took off 0 bases at V and 4 bases at J, with 28 bases between the two ends. CDR3 nucleotide sequence: TGTGCCAGCAGTTACTCGTTTCGGAGCATACGGGGCGGATCTCTGTACGAGCAGTACTTC. This translates into CASSYSFRSIRGGSLYEQYF.

Ten or more counts support this clonotype. The chain carries TRBV11-2 and TRBJ2-1; D unresolved. The CDR3 extends over 18 amino acids. V gave up 0 bases and J gave up 0 bases, with 15 bases separating them. Germline assignment: CDR1 SGHAT and CDR2 FQNNGV. Written as DNA, the CDR3 is TGTGCCAGCAGCTTAGATTGGCTATCCGTAAGCTCCTACAATGAGCAGTTCTTC. The encoded protein is CASSLDWLSVSSYNEQFF.

The chain has TRBV27 and TRBJ2-5; D possibly corresponds to TRBD1 (6 bases). Germline CDR1 is MNHEY and CDR2 is SMNVEV (reference sequence). CDR3 length equals 15 residues. V was trimmed by 3 bases and J by 3 bases, leaving 14 bases between them. DNA for the CDR3: TGTGCCAGCAGTTTCGGGACATCCGATAAAGAGACCCAGTACTTC. Its translation is CASSFGTSDKETQYF.